The sequence of this TCR beta chain was determined in a study of cytomegalovirus exposure and HLA in healthy donors. With 60 Vbeta and 13 Jbeta primers, the PCR was carried out. TCRdb's copy holds only in-frame clones and misses some; the assay was immunoSEQ multiplex PCR. The sample has about 85,000 clones, less than 80% seen once; the top ten hold around 2.3%. To note about this clone: What it binds is unknown.

Germline CDR1 reads SNHLY; CDR2 reads FYNNEI. The CDR3 sequence is 17 residues long. V lost 3 bases and J lost 0, with 15 bases in between. General study results and limits: Earlier analysis yielded a pattern in which most TCR beta V segments were productive about 90% or about 30% of the time. The study carried out a later analysis of TCR beta sequences. It associated under 20,000 of them with specific HLA alleles at a false discovery rate of 0.05.

The clonotype comes from a man aged 25-45 years in good health and CMV-seronegative. Source material: PBMCs. The rearrangement links TRBV2 to TRBJ1-3; D ambiguous. DNA for the CDR3: TGTGCCAGCAGTGAGTCGAACAGTCATTACTCTGGAAACACCATATATTTT. It is translated as CASSESNSHYSGNTIYF. The complete variable domain, with remaining parts taken from reference TRBV2 and TRBJ1-3, reads EPEVTQTPSHQVTQMGQEVILRCVPISNHLYFYWYRQILGQKVEFLVSFYNNEISEKSEIFDDQFSVERPDGSNFTLKIRSTKLEDSAMYFCASSESNSHYSGNTIYFGEGSWLTVV.